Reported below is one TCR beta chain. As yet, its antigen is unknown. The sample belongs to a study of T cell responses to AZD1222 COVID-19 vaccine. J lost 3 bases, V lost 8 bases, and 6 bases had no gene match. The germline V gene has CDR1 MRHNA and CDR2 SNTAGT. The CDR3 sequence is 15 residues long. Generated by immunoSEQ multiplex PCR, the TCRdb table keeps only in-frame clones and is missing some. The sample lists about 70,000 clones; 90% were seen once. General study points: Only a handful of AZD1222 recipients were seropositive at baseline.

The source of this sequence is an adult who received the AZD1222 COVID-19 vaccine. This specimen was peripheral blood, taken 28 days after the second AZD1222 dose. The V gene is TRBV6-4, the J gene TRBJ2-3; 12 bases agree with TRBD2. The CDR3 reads CASAALAGGTDTQYF. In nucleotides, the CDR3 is TGTGCCAGCGCTGCACTAGCGGGGGGAACAGATACGCAGTATTTT.